What follows are 30 T cell receptor beta chains derived from one specimen sequenced in a study of T cell responses to AZD1222 COVID-19 vaccine. Assay used: immunoSEQ multiplex PCR; TCRdb lists only in-frame clones, some missing. The table includes some 140,000 clones, around 90% detected once. Sample: peripheral blood, taken on day 0 of AZD1222 vaccination. These receptors all stem from an adult in good health.

This clone was observed a few times. V and J are TRBV7-2 and TRBJ2-7, with D hard to call. Trimming took 5 bases from V and 7 from J, leaving 12 bases between them. Germline V gene sequence: CDR1 SGHTA, CDR2 FQGNSA. The CDR3 contains 12 residues. DNA of the CDR3: TGTGCCAGCAGCCCCGGGTCCTTAGAGCAGTACTTC. Translation: CASSPGSLEQYF. Full variable domain (rest looked up from reference TRBV7-2 and TRBJ2-7): GAGVSQSPSNKVTEKGKDVELRCDPISGHTALYWYRQSLGQGLEFLIYFQGNSAPDKSGLPSDRFSAERTGGSVSTLTIQRTQQEDSAVYLCASSPGSLEQYFGPGTRLTVT.

The chain is built from TRBV11-2 and TRBJ1-4; TRBD1 matches at 7 bases. CDR1 and CDR2 (germline): SGHAT, FQNNGV. The CDR3 has 16 residues. V was pared by 6 bases and J by 5 bases, with 12 bases of the junction left unmatched. The CDR3 DNA is TGTGCCAGCAGTCACTACCGGGACAGTGAAAATGAAAAACTGTTTTTT. Its translation: CASSHYRDSENEKLFF.

J is TRBJ2-7 and V is TRBV27, with D perhaps TRBD2 (6 bases). Trimming cost V 2 bases and J 2 bases, with 10 bases left between them. Germline CDR1 MNHEY, CDR2 SMNVEV (reference sequence). CDR3 length equals 14 residues. The CDR3 is CASSLTSLPYEQYF. The DNA for the CDR3 is TGTGCCAGCAGTTTAACTAGCTTACCCTACGAGCAGTACTTC.

This clone was counted a single time. The CDR3 region is CASSVRSGGDYGYTF. DNA for the CDR3: TGTGCCAGCAGTGTGAGGTCGGGGGGCGACTATGGCTACACCTTC. The V gene is TRBV2, the J gene TRBJ1-2; D is possibly TRBD1 (6 bases). Between the trimmed V and J ends, which lost 4 bases and 3 bases, there was a span of 15 bases. The CDR3 spans 15 residues. Germline values: CDR1 SNHLY, CDR2 FYNNEI.

This chain links TRBV2 with TRBJ1-1; D is unresolved. Germline CDR1 is SNHLY and CDR2 is FYNNEI. The V and J ends lost 4 bases and 7 bases respectively, with 13 bases between them. The CDR3 runs to 13 residues. In DNA, the CDR3 is TGTGCCAGCAGTGTTTTGGGATACAGTGAAGCTTTCTTT. Protein sequence: CASSVLGYSEAFF.

Notes on this clone: In the same sample, other DNA sequences code for this CDR3. The chain uses TRBV4-2 and TRBJ1-5; D ambiguous. Germline CDR1 is LGHNA and CDR2 is YNFKEQ. Trimming took 0 bases from V and 0 from J, leaving 12 bases between them. CDR3 size: 17 residues. The DNA for the CDR3 is TGTGCCAGCAGCCAAGATCTGTCTGGGTATAGCAATCAGCCCCAGCATTTT. It yields the protein CASSQDLSGYSNQPQHF.

This clone occurred once. The chain is built from TRBV5-8 and TRBJ2-5; D might be TRBD1 or TRBD2, each matching 5 bases. This CDR3 is 13 amino acids long. Germline values: CDR1 SGHTS, CDR2 YDEGEE. Trimming removed 2 bases at V and 5 bases at J, with 10 bases between. In nucleotides, the CDR3 is TGTGCCAGCAGCTTTCGGGGACGGGAGACCCAGTACTTC. This encodes CASSFRGRETQYF.

This clone came up once. The chain links TRBV6-5 to TRBJ1-4; D is unclear. CDR3 length: 14 amino acids. CDR1 is MNHEY, CDR2 SVGAGI, per germline. V gave up 5 bases and J gave up 4 bases, with 11 bases separating them. CDR3 protein: CASSLGSGNEKLFF. DNA of the CDR3: TGTGCCAGCAGTCTAGGGTCGGGTAATGAAAAACTGTTTTTT.

The chain uses TRBV7-3 and TRBJ2-3; no clear D gene. Between the trimmed V and J ends, which lost 6 bases and 2 bases, there was a span of 9 bases. Germline values: CDR1 SGHTA, CDR2 FQGTGA. The CDR3 is 13 residues long. The CDR3 DNA is TGTGCCAGCAGTCAAAGACTCACAGATACGCAGTATTTT. Protein sequence: CASSQRLTDTQYF.

This clone was picked up one time. The chain couples TRBV7-9 to TRBJ2-7; TRBD1 agrees at 7 bases. This CDR3 spans 16 amino acids. Germline V CDR1 and CDR2: SEHNR, FQNEAQ (reference sequence). V gave up 5 bases and J gave up 0 bases; unmatched junction bases: 10. The CDR3 DNA follows: TGTGCCAGCAGCACCCATCGGGACAGACCCTCCTACGAGCAGTACTTC. Protein sequence: CASSTHRDRPSYEQYF.

The genes are TRBV4-3 and TRBJ1-1; D call uncertain. This CDR3 is built from 16 residues. Trimming shortened V by 0 bases and J by 5 bases, and 16 bases separated the two germline ends. Germline V gene data show CDR1 as LGHNA and CDR2 as YSLEER. The CDR3: CASSQESRTLWTEAFF. The CDR3 DNA is TGCGCCAGCAGCCAAGAATCGAGGACGTTATGGACTGAAGCTTTCTTT.

This chain links TRBV28 with TRBJ1-2; TRBD1 matches at 7 bases. The V gene end was trimmed by 1 base and the J gene end by 5 bases; junction bases not matched to a gene: 22. The V gene's germline CDR1 is MDHEN and CDR2 SYDVKM. This CDR3 contains 20 residues. This chain's CDR3 is CASSLYTYPGTENEQYGYTF. The CDR3 coding sequence is TGTGCCAGCAGTTTATACACCTACCCCGGGACAGAGAACGAACAGTATGGCTACACCTTC.

The chain uses TRBV9 and TRBJ1-2, with TRBD1 matching 7 bases. With 3 bases clipped from V and 8 bases from J, the junction kept 19 bases outside the gene matches. Germline V gives CDR1 SGDLS, CDR2 YYNGEE. This CDR3 comprises 17 residues. CDR3 nucleotide sequence: TGTGCCAGCAGCGACCCCGGGGAAAAAACAGGGGCGCCGGGCTACACCTTC. Translating gives CASSDPGEKTGAPGYTF. Looking up the rest from reference TRBV9 and TRBJ1-2 gives the full variable domain: DSGVTQTPKHLITATGQRVTLRCSPRSGDLSVYWYQQSLDQGLQFLIQYYNGEERAKGNILERFSAQQFPDLHSELNLSSLELGDSALYFCASSDPGEKTGAPGYTFGSGTRLTVV.

The chain couples TRBV7-9 to TRBJ2-1; 7 bases match TRBD1. Trimming at V came to 1 base and at J to 5 bases, leaving 5 bases not matched to a gene. There are 15 residues in the CDR3. Germline lookup yields CDR1 SEHNR and CDR2 FQNEAQ (reference sequence). The DNA for the CDR3 is TGTGCCAGCAGCTTAGGAGGGACAGCTCACAATGAGCAGTTCTTC. Translated: CASSLGGTAHNEQFF.

V and J are TRBV19 and TRBJ2-5; 10 nucleotides line up with TRBD1. The trim removed 3 bases at V and 5 bases at J, leaving 6 bases unmatched. Germline V gene lookup returns CDR1 LNHDA and CDR2 SQIVND (reference sequence). The CDR3 spans 15 residues. CDR3 region: CASSIRTGGRETQYF. The CDR3 nucleotides read TGTGCCAGTAGTATCCGGACAGGGGGTCGGGAGACCCAGTACTTC.

This chain uses TRBV24-1 with TRBJ1-4; tentative D call: TRBD1 (5 bases). Germline CDR1 is KGHDR and CDR2 is SFDVKD. This CDR3 is built from 14 residues. Trimming cost V 7 bases and J 8 bases, with 16 bases left between them. The CDR3 sequence: CATSPGGKEEKLFF. The CDR3 region has the DNA TGTGCCACCAGCCCGGGGGGGAAGGAAGAAAAACTGTTTTTT.

The J gene is TRBJ1-1, the V gene TRBV10-3; possible D gene TRBD1, 5 bases. In germline, CDR1 is ENHRY, CDR2 SYGVKD. The CDR3 runs 15 residues. Trimming took 5 bases from V and 1 from J, leaving 14 bases between them. The DNA for the CDR3 is TGTGCCATCAGTCTGGGGGGAGGACGGAACACTGAAGCTTTCTTT. Translation: CAISLGGGRNTEAFF.

The V and J genes are TRBV18 and TRBJ2-7, with D possibly being TRBD1 (5 bases). Germline loops: CDR1 KGHSH, CDR2 LQKENI. Deletions cut 1 base from V and 2 bases from J, with 9 bases between. There are 14 residues in the CDR3. CDR3 nucleotides: TGTGCCAGCTCACCACAGCAGGGAACCTACGAGCAGTACTTC. Residues: CASSPQQGTYEQYF.

The V gene is TRBV29-1, the J gene TRBJ2-5, with D possibly matching TRBD1 (7 bases). The CDR3 spans 13 residues. V gave up 7 bases and J gave up 1 base, with 13 bases separating them. Per the germline V gene, CDR1 is SQVTM and CDR2 is ANQGSEA. The CDR3 spells CSAAGTVQETQYF. CDR3 DNA: TGCAGCGCGGCGGGGACAGTCCAAGAGACCCAGTACTTC.

This chain joins TRBV5-1 and TRBJ2-1; TRBD2 agrees at 7 bases. The trim removed 4 bases at V and 8 bases at J, leaving 12 bases unmatched. From germline, CDR1 is SGHRS and CDR2 YFSETQ. This CDR3 is 15 amino acids long. CDR3 sequence: CASSPPTSVEDEQFF. The DNA for the CDR3 is TGCGCCAGCAGCCCCCCAACTAGCGTGGAAGATGAGCAGTTCTTC.

V usage is TRBV7-9 and J usage is TRBJ1-4; D remains unclear. The CDR3 runs to 17 residues. V was trimmed by 1 base and J by 0 bases, leaving 12 bases between them. Germline V gene sequence: CDR1 SEHNR, CDR2 FQNEAQ (reference sequence). The CDR3: CASSLVALTATNEKLFF. Written as DNA, the CDR3 is TGTGCCAGCAGCTTAGTTGCTCTCACTGCAACTAATGAAAAACTGTTTTTT.

In the case of this clone: Different DNA sequences within this sample yield the same CDR3. The V and J genes are TRBV19 and TRBJ2-3, with 8 bases lining up with TRBD2. V trimming: 4 bases; J trimming: 1 base; junction bases outside the gene matches: 4. This CDR3 region has 15 residues. Germline lookup yields CDR1 LNHDA and CDR2 SQIVND (reference sequence). CDR3: CASSKGTRGTDTQYF. CDR3 sequence (DNA): TGTGCCAGTAGTAAGGGGACTAGGGGCACAGATACGCAGTATTTT.

The chain joins TRBV11-1 to TRBJ1-3; D is perhaps TRBD1 (5 bases). The CDR3 sequence is 16 residues long. V was clipped by 5 bases and J by 0 bases, with 14 bases between them. Germline CDR1 reads SGHAT; CDR2 reads FQDESV (reference sequence). The CDR3 sequence: CASSHRDGNSGNTIYF. CDR3 coding DNA: TGTGCCAGCAGCCACCGGGACGGTAACTCTGGAAACACCATATATTTT. Full variable domain (missing parts from reference TRBV11-1 and TRBJ1-3): EAEVAQSPRYKITEKSQAVAFWCDPISGHATLYWYRQILGQGPELLVQFQDESVVDDSQLPKDRFSAERLKGVDSTLKIQPAELGDSAMYLCASSHRDGNSGNTIYFGEGSWLTVV.

The gene calls are TRBV28 and TRBJ1-2, with no clear D. The CDR3 consists of 12 residues. The ends were cut back, 6 bases at V and 1 base at J, with 6 bases in the middle. Per germline, CDR1 MDHEN and CDR2 SYDVKM. The CDR3 sequence: CASSESNYGYTF. CDR3 bases: TGTGCCAGCAGCGAAAGTAACTATGGCTACACCTTC.

This sequence joins TRBV28 and TRBJ2-3; 14 bases fit TRBD2. Trimming removed 5 bases from V and 11 bases from J; junction bases left unmatched: 21. CDR1 is MDHEN, CDR2 SYDVKM, per germline. The CDR3 runs to 19 residues. The CDR3 protein is CASSPLWTSGRPDFIGQYF. The CDR3 coding sequence is TGTGCCAGCAGTCCCCTATGGACTAGCGGGAGGCCCGACTTTATAGGGCAGTATTTT.

V gene TRBV4-1 combines with J gene TRBJ2-1; D perhaps matches TRBD2 (7 bases). V lost 1 base and J 4 bases, leaving 23 bases between the germline ends. The CDR3 has 19 residues. Germline CDR1 reads MGHRA; CDR2 reads YSYEKL. CDR3 DNA sequence: TGCGCCAGCAGCCAAGGAGTCCCCCGGGGGGCAATTTTGTACAATGAGCAGTTCTTC. Translating it yields CASSQGVPRGAILYNEQFF.

V usage is TRBV4-3 and J usage is TRBJ2-2; TRBD2 aligns across 12 bases. CDR1 is LGHNA, CDR2 YSLEER, per germline. V shed 0 bases, J shed 0 bases, and the junction held 5 bases outside the gene matches. The CDR3 is 19 amino acids. CDR3 sequence reads: CASSQDTLAGGPNTGELFF. The DNA of the CDR3 is TGCGCCAGCAGCCAAGATACACTAGCGGGAGGACCGAACACCGGGGAGCTGTTTTTT.

The chain is built from TRBV15 and TRBJ2-1; D is undetermined. The length of the CDR3 is 15 residues. CDR1 and CDR2 from the germline V gene are LNHNV and YYDKDF (reference sequence). Trimming stripped 1 base from V and 7 bases from J, with 14 bases between. CDR3 sequence reads: CATSRGPPSLNEQFF. The CDR3, as DNA: TGTGCCACCAGCAGAGGCCCCCCCTCGTTGAATGAGCAGTTCTTC.

The CDR3 here is CASSSQISYEQYF. In nucleotides, the CDR3 is TGTGCCAGCAGTTCACAGATCTCCTACGAGCAGTACTTC. The chain recombines TRBV12-3 or TRBV12-4 with TRBJ2-7, with D unclear. Deletions cut 4 bases from V and 0 bases from J, with 7 bases between. This CDR3 contains 13 residues.

The rearrangement links TRBV5-6 to TRBJ1-5; maybe TRBD1 (6 bases). The CDR3 loop spans 14 amino acids. V was clipped by 4 bases and J by 3 bases, with 11 bases between them. The germline V gene encodes CDR1 SGHDT and CDR2 YYEEEE. In DNA, the CDR3 is TGTGCCAGCAGCCGAGGACAGAACAATCAGCCCCAGCATTTT. This sequence encodes CASSRGQNNQPQHF.